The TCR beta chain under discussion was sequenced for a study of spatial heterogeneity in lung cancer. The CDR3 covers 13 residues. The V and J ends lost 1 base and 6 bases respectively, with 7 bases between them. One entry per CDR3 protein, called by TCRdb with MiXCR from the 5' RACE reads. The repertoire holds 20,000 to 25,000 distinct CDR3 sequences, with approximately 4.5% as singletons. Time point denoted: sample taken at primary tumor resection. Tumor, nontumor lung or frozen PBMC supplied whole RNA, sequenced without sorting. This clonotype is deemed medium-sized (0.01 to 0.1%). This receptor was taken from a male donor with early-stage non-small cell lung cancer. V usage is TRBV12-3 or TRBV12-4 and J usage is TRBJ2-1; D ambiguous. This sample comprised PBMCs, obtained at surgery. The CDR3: CASSLGQSNEQFF. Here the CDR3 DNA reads TGTGCCAGCAGTTTAGGTCAGAGCAATGAGCAGTTCTTC.